The clone carrying this TCR beta chain was detected only a few times. Its antigen is unknown. CDR1 WNHNN and CDR2 SYGVQD come from the germline V gene (reference sequence). The length of the CDR3 is 13 residues. V was pared by 6 bases and J by 5 bases, with 13 bases between. TCRdb ran MiXCR on the RACE reads and lists one entry per CDR3 protein. The table lists roughly 50,000 distinct CDR3 sequences, about 10% of them singletons. The data derive from a study of human T cells and chemical hapten exposure. Background on the study: Patch tests delivered 0.01% DPC to the upper back and were evaluated at 6 days.

Noted time point: patch test 3, about 24 weeks after DPC sensitization. Treatment indicated: therapeutic diphenylcyclopropenone sensitization with weekly scalp DPC. Phlebotomy was performed prior to application of every patch test. Study-wide points: Counts of TCRs above 1 in 1000 frequency stayed unchanged with DPC sensitization. Patch test score rose with PT1 expanded TCR count, significant at thresholds 8, 16 and 32, not 4.

The sample here was whole blood, taken in connection with sensitization to the hapten diphenylcyclopropenone (DPC). V gene TRBV10-1 combines with J gene TRBJ2-5; D unclear. The clonotype was recovered from a middle-aged woman with alopecia areata. Some clones in this sample may be carry-over from other donors' samples. CDR3 sequence: CASRGFEDETQYF. In nucleotides, the CDR3 is TGCGCCAGCAGGGGGTTTGAGGACGAGACCCAGTACTTC.